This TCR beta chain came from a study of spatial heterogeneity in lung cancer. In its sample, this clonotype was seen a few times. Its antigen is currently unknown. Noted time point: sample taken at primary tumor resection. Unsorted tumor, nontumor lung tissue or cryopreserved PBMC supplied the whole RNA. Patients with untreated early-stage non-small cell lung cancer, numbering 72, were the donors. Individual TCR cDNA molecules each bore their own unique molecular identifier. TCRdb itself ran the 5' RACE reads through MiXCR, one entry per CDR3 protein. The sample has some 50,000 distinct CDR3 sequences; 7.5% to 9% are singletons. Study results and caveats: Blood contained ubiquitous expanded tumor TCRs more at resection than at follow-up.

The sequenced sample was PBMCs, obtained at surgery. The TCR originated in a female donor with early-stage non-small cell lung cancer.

CDR3 coding DNA: TGTGCCAGCAGTTTTGCCGGAACCGGGGAGCTGTTTTTT. It yields the protein CASSFAGTGELFF. The chain combines TRBV12-3 or TRBV12-4 with TRBJ2-2; no definite D call. V was cut by 3 bases and J by 5 bases, with 7 bases left in between. This CDR3 spans 13 amino acids.